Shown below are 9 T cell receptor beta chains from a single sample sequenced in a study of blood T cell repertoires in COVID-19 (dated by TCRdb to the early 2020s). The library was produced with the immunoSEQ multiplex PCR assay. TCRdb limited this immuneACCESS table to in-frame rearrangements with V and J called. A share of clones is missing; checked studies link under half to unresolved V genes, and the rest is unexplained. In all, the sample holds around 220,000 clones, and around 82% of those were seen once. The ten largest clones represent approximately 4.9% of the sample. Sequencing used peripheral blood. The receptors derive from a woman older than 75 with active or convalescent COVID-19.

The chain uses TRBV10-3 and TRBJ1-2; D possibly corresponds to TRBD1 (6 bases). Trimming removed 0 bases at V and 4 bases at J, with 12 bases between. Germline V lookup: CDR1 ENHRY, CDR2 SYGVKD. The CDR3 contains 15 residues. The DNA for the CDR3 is TGTGCCATCAGTGAGTCCGGACAGAGCCTCTATGGCTACACCTTC. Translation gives CAISESGQSLYGYTF.

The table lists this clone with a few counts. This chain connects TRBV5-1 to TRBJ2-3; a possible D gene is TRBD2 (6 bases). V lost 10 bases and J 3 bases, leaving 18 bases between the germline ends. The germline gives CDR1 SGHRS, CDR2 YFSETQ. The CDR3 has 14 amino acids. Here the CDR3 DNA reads TGCGCCCGCTGGGGGAGGCGAGAAACAGATACGCAGTATTTT. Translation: CARWGRRETDTQYF.

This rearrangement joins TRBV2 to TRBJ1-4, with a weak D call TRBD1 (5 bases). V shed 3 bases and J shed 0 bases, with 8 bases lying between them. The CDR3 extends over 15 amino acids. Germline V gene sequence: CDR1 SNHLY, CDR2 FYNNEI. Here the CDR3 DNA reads TGTGCCAGCAGTGATACGACAGCAACTAATGAAAAACTGTTTTTT. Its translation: CASSDTTATNEKLFF.

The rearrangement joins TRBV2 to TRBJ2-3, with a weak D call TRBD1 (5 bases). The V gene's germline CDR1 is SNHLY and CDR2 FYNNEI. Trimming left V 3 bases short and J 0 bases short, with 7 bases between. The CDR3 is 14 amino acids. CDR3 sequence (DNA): TGTGCCAGCAGTGACAGGGTTAGCACAGATACGCAGTATTTT. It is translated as CASSDRVSTDTQYF.

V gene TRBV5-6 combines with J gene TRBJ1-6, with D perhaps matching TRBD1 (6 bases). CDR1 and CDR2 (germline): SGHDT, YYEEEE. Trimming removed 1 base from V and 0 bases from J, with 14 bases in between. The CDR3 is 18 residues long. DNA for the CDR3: TGTGCCAGCAGCTTGTTTTATCAGGGGAGCTCCTATAATTCACCCCTCCACTTT. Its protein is CASSLFYQGSSYNSPLHF.

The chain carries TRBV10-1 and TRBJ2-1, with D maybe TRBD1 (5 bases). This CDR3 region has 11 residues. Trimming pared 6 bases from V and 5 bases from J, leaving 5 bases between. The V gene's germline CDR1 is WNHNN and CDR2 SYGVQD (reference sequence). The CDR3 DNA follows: TGCGCCAGCAGACAGGACAATGAGCAGTTCTTC. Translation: CASRQDNEQFF.

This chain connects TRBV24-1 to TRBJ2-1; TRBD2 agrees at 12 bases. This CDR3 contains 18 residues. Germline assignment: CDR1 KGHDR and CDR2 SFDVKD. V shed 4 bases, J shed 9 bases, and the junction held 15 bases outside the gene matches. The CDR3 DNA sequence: TGTGCCACCAGTGACAACACCAGACAGGGACTAGCGGGTGTTGAGCAGTTCTTC. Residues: CATSDNTRQGLAGVEQFF.

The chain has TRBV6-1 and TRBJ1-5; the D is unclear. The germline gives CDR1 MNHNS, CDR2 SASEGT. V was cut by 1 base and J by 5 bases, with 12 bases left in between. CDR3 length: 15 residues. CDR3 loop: CASSEVLTTHQPQHF. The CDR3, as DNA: TGTGCCAGCAGTGAAGTATTGACAACTCATCAGCCCCAGCATTTT.

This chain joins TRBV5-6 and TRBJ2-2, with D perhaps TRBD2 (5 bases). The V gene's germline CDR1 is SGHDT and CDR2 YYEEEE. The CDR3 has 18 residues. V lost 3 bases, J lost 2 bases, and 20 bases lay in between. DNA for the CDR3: TGTGCCAGCAGCTCTACAGCTGGCGGGCAGATAAACACCGGGGAGCTGTTTTTT. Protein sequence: CASSSTAGGQINTGELFF.